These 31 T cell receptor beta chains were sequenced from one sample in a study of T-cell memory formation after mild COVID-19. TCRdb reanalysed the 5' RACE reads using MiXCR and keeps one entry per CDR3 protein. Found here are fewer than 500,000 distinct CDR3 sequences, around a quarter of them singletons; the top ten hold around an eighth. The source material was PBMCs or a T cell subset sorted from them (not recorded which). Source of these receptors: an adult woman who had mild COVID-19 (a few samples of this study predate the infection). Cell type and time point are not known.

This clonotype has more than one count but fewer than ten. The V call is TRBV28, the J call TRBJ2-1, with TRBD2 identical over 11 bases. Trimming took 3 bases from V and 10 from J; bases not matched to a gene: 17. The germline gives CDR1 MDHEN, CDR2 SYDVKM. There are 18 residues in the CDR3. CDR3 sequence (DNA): TGTGCCAGCAGTTTTCGGGATAGCGGGAGGGCCGTTCGATTCGAGCAGTTCTTC. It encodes CASSFRDSGRAVRFEQFF.

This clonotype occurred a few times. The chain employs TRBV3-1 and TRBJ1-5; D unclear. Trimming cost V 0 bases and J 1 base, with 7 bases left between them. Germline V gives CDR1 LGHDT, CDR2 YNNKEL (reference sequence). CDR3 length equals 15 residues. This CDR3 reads CASSQDGVSNQPQHF. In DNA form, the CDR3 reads TGTGCCAGCAGCCAAGACGGGGTGAGCAATCAGCCCCAGCATTTT.

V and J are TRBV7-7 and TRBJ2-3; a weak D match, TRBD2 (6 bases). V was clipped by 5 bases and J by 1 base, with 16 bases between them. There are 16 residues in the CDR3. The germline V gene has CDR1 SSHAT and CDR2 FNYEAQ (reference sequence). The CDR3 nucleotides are TGTGCCAGCAGCCCCACCTCGCAGCGGGGCACAGATACGCAGTATTTT. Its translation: CASSPTSQRGTDTQYF.

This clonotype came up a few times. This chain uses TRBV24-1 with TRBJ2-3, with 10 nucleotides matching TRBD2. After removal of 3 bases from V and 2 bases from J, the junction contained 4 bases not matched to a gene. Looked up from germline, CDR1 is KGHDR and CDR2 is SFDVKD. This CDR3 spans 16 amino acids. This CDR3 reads CATSDSGRGFTDTQYF. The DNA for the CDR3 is TGTGCCACCAGTGATAGCGGGAGGGGGTTCACAGATACGCAGTATTTT.

The CDR3 DNA reads TGTGCCTGGAGCGGTAACTCCCAGGGGGGAGGCACAGATACGCAGTATTTT. Amino acid sequence: CAWSGNSQGGGTDTQYF. The chain joins TRBV30 to TRBJ2-3, with D tentatively TRBD1 (7 bases). The germline V gene encodes CDR1 GTSNPN and CDR2 SVGIG (reference sequence). The V gene lost 3 bases and the J gene lost 1 base, with 20 bases spanning the gap. The CDR3 is 17 residues long.

As DNA, the CDR3 is TGTGCCAGCAGCTCTACTAGCGGGGGGTCCTACGAGCAGTACTTC. Translating it yields CASSSTSGGSYEQYF. The genes are TRBV7-6 and TRBJ2-7, with TRBD2 matching over 12 bases. Germline assignment: CDR1 SGHVS and CDR2 FNYEAQ. This CDR3 is built from 15 residues. Losses at the gene ends were 4 bases for V and 1 base for J; bases not matched to a gene: 2.

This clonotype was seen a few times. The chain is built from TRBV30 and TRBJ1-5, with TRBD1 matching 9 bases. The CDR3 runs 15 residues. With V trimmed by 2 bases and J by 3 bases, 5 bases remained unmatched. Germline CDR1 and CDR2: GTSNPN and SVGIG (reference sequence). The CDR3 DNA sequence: TGTGCCTGGAGTACAACAGGGGGCAACAATCAGCCCCAGCATTTT. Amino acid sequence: CAWSTTGGNNQPQHF.

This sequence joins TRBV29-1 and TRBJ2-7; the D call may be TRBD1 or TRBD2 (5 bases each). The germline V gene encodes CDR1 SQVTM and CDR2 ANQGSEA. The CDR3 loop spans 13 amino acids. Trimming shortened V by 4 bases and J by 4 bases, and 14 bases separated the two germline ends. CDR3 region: CSVGRPGRYEQYF. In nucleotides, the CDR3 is TGCAGCGTTGGGAGACCGGGGCGATACGAGCAGTACTTC.

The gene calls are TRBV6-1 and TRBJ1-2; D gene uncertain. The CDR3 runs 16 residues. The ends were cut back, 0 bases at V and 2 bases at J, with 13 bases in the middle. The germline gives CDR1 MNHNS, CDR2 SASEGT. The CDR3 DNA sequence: TGTGCCAGCAGTGAAGCGGCCAGCTACCACAACTATGGCTACACCTTC. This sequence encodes CASSEAASYHNYGYTF.

The CDR3 bases are TGTGCCAGCAGTTATGCCGGGACAGCAGCGGCCTATGGCTACACCTTC. Protein: CASSYAGTAAAYGYTF. The V and J genes are TRBV6-5 and TRBJ1-2; TRBD1 matches at 7 bases. Germline V gives CDR1 MNHEY, CDR2 SVGAGI. V dropped 3 bases and J dropped 4; count of bases not matched to a gene: 11. This CDR3 region has 16 residues.

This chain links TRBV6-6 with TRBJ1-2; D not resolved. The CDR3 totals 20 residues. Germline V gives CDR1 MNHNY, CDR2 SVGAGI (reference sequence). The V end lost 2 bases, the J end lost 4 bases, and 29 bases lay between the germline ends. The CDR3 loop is CASSYGMAEVSSTTSYGYTF. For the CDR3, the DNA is TGTGCCAGCAGTTACGGTATGGCAGAGGTTTCTTCTACAACTAGCTATGGCTACACCTTC.

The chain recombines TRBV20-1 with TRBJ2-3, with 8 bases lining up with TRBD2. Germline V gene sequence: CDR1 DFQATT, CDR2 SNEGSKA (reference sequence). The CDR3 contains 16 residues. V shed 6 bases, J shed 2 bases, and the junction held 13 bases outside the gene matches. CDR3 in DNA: TGCAGTGCCGAGGAGCGGGAGCCGCGGGCCACAGATACGCAGTATTTT. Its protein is CSAEEREPRATDTQYF.

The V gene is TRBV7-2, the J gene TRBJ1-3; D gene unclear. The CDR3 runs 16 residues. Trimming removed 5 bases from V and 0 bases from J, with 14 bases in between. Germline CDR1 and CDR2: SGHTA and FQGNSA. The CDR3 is CASSPNSGYSGNTIYF. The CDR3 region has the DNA TGTGCCAGCAGCCCAAACTCGGGATACTCTGGAAACACCATATATTTT.

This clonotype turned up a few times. The DNA for the CDR3 is TGCGCCAGCGAGTCGGGAGATGGCACCGGGGAGCTGTTTTTT. This gives the protein CASESGDGTGELFF. The rearrangement uses TRBV10-2 and TRBJ2-2, with D tentatively TRBD2 (6 bases). CDR3 length equals 14 residues. V lost 8 bases to trimming and J lost 4 bases, with 14 bases between them. Germline CDR1 and CDR2: WSHSY and SAAADI.

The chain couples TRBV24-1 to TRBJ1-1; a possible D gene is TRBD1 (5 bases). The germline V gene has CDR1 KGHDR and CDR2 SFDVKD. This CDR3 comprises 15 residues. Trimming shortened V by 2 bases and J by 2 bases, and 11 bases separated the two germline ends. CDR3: CATSDSRTLNTEAFF. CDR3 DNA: TGTGCCACCAGTGATTCCAGGACATTAAACACTGAAGCTTTCTTT.

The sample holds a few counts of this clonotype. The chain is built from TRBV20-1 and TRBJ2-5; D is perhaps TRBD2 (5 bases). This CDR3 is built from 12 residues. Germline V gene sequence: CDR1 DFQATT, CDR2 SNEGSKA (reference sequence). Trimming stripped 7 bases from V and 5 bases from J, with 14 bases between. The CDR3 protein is CSVSHPGETQYF. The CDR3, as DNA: TGCAGTGTTTCACACCCGGGGGAGACCCAGTACTTC.

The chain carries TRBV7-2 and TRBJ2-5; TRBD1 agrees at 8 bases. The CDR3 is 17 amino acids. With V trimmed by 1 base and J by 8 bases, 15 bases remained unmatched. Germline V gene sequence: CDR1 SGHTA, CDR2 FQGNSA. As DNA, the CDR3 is TGTGCCAGCAGCTTAGATCCCGGACAGGGAGGTGTGGGAACCCAGTACTTC. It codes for CASSLDPGQGGVGTQYF.

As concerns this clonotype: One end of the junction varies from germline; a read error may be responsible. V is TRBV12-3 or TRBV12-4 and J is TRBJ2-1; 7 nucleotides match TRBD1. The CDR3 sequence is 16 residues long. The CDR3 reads CASSIADRALGNEQFF. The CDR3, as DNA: TGTGCCAGCAGTATAGCCGACAGGGCCCTAGGCAATGAGCAGTTCTTC.

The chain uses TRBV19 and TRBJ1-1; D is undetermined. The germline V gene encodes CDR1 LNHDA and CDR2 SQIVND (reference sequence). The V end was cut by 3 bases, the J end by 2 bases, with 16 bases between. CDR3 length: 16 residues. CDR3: CASSISDFTRNTEAFF. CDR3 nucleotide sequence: TGTGCCAGTAGTATCAGTGACTTCACTCGAAACACTGAAGCTTTCTTT.

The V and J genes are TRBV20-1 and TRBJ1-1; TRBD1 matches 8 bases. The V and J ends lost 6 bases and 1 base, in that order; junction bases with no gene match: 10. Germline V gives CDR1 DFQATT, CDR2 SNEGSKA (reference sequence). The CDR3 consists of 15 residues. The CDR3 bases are TGCAGTGCCAGACGTCCGGGACAGGAGAACACTGAAGCTTTCTTT. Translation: CSARRPGQENTEAFF.

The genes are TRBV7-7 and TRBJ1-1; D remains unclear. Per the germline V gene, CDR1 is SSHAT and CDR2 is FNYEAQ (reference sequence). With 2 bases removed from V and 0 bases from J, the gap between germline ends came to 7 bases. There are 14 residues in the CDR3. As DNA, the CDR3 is TGTGCCAGCAGCTTAACCCTGTTGAACACTGAAGCTTTCTTT. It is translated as CASSLTLLNTEAFF.

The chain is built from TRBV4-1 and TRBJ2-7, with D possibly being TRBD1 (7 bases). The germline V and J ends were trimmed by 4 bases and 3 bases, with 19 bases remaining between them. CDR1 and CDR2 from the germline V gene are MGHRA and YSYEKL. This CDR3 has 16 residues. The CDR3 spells CASSRQGGGQIYEQYF. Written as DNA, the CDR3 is TGCGCCAGCAGCCGCCAAGGAGGGGGCCAGATCTACGAGCAGTACTTC.

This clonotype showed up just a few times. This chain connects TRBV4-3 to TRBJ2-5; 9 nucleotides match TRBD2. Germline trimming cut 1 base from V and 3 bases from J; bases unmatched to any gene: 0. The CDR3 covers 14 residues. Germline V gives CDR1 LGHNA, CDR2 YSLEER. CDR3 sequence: CASSQGLAEETQYF. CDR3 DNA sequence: TGCGCCAGCAGCCAAGGACTAGCGGAAGAGACCCAGTACTTC.

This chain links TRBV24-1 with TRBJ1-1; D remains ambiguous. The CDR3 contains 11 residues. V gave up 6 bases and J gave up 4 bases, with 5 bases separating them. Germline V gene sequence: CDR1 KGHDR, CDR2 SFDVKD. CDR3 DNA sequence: TGTGCCACCAGTACGGGCACTGAAGCTTTCTTT. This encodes CATSTGTEAFF.

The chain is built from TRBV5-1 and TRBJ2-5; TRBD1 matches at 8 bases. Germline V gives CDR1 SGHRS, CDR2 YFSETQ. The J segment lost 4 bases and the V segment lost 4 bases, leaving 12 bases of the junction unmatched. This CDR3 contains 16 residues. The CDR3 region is CASSPSSQGARETQYF. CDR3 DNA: TGCGCCAGCAGCCCCTCCTCCCAGGGGGCGCGAGAGACCCAGTACTTC. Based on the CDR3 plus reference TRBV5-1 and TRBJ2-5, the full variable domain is KAGVTQTPRYLIKTRGQQVTLSCSPISGHRSVSWYQQTPGQGLQFLFEYFSETQRNKGNFPGRFSGRQFSNSRSEMNVSTLELGDSALYLCASSPSSQGARETQYFGPGTRLLVL.

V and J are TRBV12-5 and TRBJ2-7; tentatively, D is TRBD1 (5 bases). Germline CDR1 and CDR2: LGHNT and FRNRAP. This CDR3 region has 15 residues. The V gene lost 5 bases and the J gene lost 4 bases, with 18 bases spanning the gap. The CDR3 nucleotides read TGTGCTAGTGGTCTCAGGGTTTCAAGGAGTTACGAGCAGTACTTC. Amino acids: CASGLRVSRSYEQYF.

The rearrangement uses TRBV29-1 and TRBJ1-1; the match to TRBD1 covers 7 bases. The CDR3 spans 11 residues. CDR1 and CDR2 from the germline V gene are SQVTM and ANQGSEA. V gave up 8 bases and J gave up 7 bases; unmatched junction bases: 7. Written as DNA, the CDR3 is TGCAGCACACCAGGGGGGGGTGAAGCTTTCTTT. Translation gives CSTPGGGEAFF.

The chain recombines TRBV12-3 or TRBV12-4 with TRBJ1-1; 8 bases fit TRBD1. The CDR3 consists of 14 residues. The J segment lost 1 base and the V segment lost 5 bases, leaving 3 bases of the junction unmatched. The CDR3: CASSKQGGNTEAFF. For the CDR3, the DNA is TGTGCCAGCAGTAAACAGGGGGGGAACACTGAAGCTTTCTTT.

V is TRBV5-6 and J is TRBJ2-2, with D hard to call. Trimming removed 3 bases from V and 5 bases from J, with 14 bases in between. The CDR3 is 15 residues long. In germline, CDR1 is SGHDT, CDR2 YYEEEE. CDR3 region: CASSSASVKTGELFF. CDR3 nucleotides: TGTGCCAGCAGCTCGGCGAGTGTGAAGACCGGGGAGCTGTTTTTT. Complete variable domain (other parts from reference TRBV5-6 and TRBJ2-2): DAGVTQSPTHLIKTRGQQVTLRCSPKSGHDTVSWYQQALGQGPQFIFQYYEEEERQRGNFPDRFSGHQFPNYSSELNVNALLLGDSALYLCASSSASVKTGELFFGEGSRLTVL.

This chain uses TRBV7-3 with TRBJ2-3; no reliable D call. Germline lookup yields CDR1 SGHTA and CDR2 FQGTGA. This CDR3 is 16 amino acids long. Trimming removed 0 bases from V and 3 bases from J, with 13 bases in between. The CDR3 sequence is CASSLTAGVSTDTQYF. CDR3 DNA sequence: TGTGCCAGCAGCTTAACTGCTGGGGTTTCAACAGATACGCAGTATTTT.

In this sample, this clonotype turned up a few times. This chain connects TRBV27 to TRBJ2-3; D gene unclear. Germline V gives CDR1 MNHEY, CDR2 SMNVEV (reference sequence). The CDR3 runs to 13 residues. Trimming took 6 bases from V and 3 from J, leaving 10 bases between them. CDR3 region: CASSQTRTDTQYF. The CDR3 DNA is TGTGCCAGCAGCCAAACTCGAACAGATACGCAGTATTTT.